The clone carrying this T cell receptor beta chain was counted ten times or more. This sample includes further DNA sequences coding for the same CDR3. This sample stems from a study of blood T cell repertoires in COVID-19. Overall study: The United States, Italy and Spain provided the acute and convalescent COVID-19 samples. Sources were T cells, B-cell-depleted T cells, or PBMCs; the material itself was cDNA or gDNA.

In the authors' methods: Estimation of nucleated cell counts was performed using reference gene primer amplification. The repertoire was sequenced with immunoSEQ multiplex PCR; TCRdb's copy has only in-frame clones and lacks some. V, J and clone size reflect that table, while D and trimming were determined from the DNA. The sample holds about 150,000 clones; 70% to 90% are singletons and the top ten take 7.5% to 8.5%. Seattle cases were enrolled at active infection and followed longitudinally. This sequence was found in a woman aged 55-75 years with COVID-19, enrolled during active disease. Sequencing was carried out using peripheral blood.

The CDR3 sequence: CASSVGGGQGLMNTEAFF. DNA of the CDR3: TGTGCCAGCAGCGTCGGGGGGGGCCAGGGGCTCATGAACACTGAAGCTTTCTTT. The chain employs TRBV9 and TRBJ1-1; a possible D gene is TRBD1 (6 bases). Per germline, CDR1 SGDLS and CDR2 YYNGEE. The CDR3 sequence is 18 residues long. Trimming cost V 2 bases and J 0 bases, with 20 bases left between them.